The 10 T cell receptor beta chains below come from one sample, sequenced in a study of cytomegalovirus exposure and HLA in healthy donors. A multiplex PCR was run with 60 Vbeta primers and 13 Jbeta primers. Sequencing was performed with immunoSEQ multiplex PCR; in TCRdb, only in-frame clones are kept and a portion is missing. The table has under 250,000 clones, 65% to 85% seen once. The specimen was PBMCs. The receptors here all came from a man between 45 and 60 years old in good health and CMV-seronegative.

The CDR3, as DNA: TGTGCCAGCAGCCAATCCCCCGGGATGGACAATGAGCAGTTCTTC. Amino acids: CASSQSPGMDNEQFF. This chain uses TRBV28 with TRBJ2-1, with TRBD2 as a possible D gene (5 bases). From germline, CDR1 is MDHEN and CDR2 SYDVKM. V was clipped by 6 bases and J by 5 bases, with 17 bases between them. This CDR3 is built from 15 residues. The full variable domain, its missing parts supplied by reference TRBV28 and TRBJ2-1, is DVKVTQSSRYLVKRTGEKVFLECVQDMDHENMFWYRQDPGLGLRLIYFSYDVKMKEKGDIPEGYSVSREKKERFSLILESASTNQTSMYLCASSQSPGMDNEQFFGPGTRLTVL.

The chain recombines TRBV25-1 with TRBJ1-6, with a tentative D call TRBD1 (6 bases). This CDR3 has 16 residues. Germline V gene data show CDR1 as MGHDK and CDR2 as SYGVNS. Trimming took 2 bases from V and 5 from J, leaving 13 bases between them. The DNA for the CDR3 is TGTGCCAGCAGTGAAGAGAACAGGGTCAATAATTCACCCCTCCACTTT. Translating gives CASSEENRVNNSPLHF.

J is TRBJ2-3 and V is TRBV6-6; TRBD1 might be the D (6 bases). There are 13 residues in the CDR3. The V and J ends lost 0 bases and 5 bases respectively, with 6 bases between them. Germline V gene lookup returns CDR1 MNHNY and CDR2 SVGAGI (reference sequence). The CDR3, as DNA: TGTGCCAGCAGTTACTCAGGGGGAGATACGCAGTATTTT. This sequence encodes CASSYSGGDTQYF.

This chain uses TRBV7-6 with TRBJ2-7; 12 bases agree with TRBD2. Per the germline V gene, CDR1 is SGHVS and CDR2 is FNYEAQ. The CDR3 sequence is 15 residues long. Unmatched junction bases numbered 6, after V lost 6 bases and J lost 3 bases. CDR3 nucleotide sequence: TGTGCCAGCAGTCGGACTAGCGGGAAGGGCTACGAGCAGTACTTC. This encodes CASSRTSGKGYEQYF. Together with reference TRBV7-6 and TRBJ2-7, the CDR3 gives the full variable domain: GAGVSQSPRYKVTKRGQDVALRCDPISGHVSLYWYRQALGQGPEFLTYFNYEAQQDKSGLPNDRFSAERPEGSISTLTIQRTEQRDSAMYRCASSRTSGKGYEQYFGPGTRLTVT.

The chain couples TRBV29-1 to TRBJ2-2; 7 bases match TRBD2. The CDR3 extends over 16 amino acids. V shed 1 base and J 5 bases; nucleotides not matched to a gene: 10. Germline V gene sequence: CDR1 SQVTM, CDR2 ANQGSEA. CDR3 DNA sequence: TGCAGCGTTGAAGTCTCTATGGCGGGAGAAACCGGGGAGCTGTTTTTT. Translation: CSVEVSMAGETGELFF.

In DNA form, the CDR3 reads TGTGCCAGCAGTGCAGGGACTAGCGGGAGTGGATACGAGCAGTACTTC. As protein: CASSAGTSGSGYEQYF. The V call is TRBV2, the J call TRBJ2-7, with 14 bases that match TRBD2. The CDR3 loop spans 16 amino acids. Germline lookup yields CDR1 SNHLY and CDR2 FYNNEI. With 4 bases clipped from V and 4 bases from J, the junction kept 6 bases outside the gene matches.

V is TRBV6-1 and J is TRBJ2-7, with 12 bases lining up with TRBD2. CDR3 size: 14 residues. Germline CDR1 reads MNHNS; CDR2 reads SASEGT. Trimming cost V 5 bases and J 5 bases; bases outside gene matches: 4. CDR3 amino acids: CASSSSGRGHEQYF. The DNA of the CDR3 is TGTGCCAGCAGTTCTAGCGGGAGGGGACACGAGCAGTACTTC.

The chain joins TRBV30 to TRBJ2-5, with 8 positions matching TRBD2. The CDR3 runs to 15 residues. The germline CDR1 and CDR2 sequences are GTSNPN and SVGIG (reference sequence). After removal of 6 bases from V and 4 bases from J, the junction contained 13 bases not matched to a gene. CDR3: CACPPKSGSGETQYF. The CDR3 region has the DNA TGTGCCTGTCCACCCAAGAGCGGGAGTGGAGAGACCCAGTACTTC.

J is TRBJ2-7 and V is TRBV7-9; D gene uncertain. With 4 bases removed from V and 3 bases from J, the gap between germline ends came to 7 bases. The CDR3 loop spans 12 amino acids. CDR1 is SEHNR, CDR2 FQNEAQ, per germline (reference sequence). The CDR3 spells CASSSDDYEQYF. CDR3 nucleotides: TGTGCCAGCAGCTCAGATGACTACGAGCAGTACTTC.

This clone has more than one count but fewer than ten. The gene calls are TRBV28 and TRBJ2-7; D might be TRBD2 (5 bases). Looked up from germline, CDR1 is MDHEN and CDR2 is SYDVKM. The CDR3 spans 13 residues. Trimming cost V 5 bases and J 3 bases, with 11 bases left between them. In DNA form, the CDR3 reads TGTGCCAGCAGTCCCGGGATTCTCTACGAGCAGTACTTC. It specifies CASSPGILYEQYF.